These 17 T cell receptor beta chains were all obtained from the same sample, sequenced in a study of OX40 agonist ivuxolimab in advanced cancers. Generated by immunoSEQ multiplex PCR, the TCRdb table keeps only in-frame clones and is missing some. The data hold 55,000 to 90,000 clones, with 80% to 90% observed a single time. The sequencing used CD4+ or CD8+ T cells sorted from blood, collected in a trial of the OX40 agonist ivuxolimab. These receptor sequences come from an adult with an advanced solid tumor such as melanoma, head and neck, liver or kidney cancer.

The V call is TRBV7-8, the J call TRBJ2-7; 8 positions agree with TRBD2. Germline V gene data show CDR1 as SGHVS and CDR2 as FQNEAQ. With V trimmed by 5 bases and J by 4 bases, 13 bases remained unmatched. This CDR3 is built from 16 residues. The CDR3: CASSPFRVSGAYEQYF. The CDR3 region has the DNA TGTGCCAGCAGCCCGTTTAGGGTTAGCGGGGCTTACGAGCAGTACTTC.

The rearrangement uses TRBV6-6 and TRBJ2-2; a weak D match, TRBD1 (6 bases). CDR1 and CDR2 (germline): MNHNY, SVGAGI (reference sequence). Trimming stripped 2 bases from V and 1 base from J, with 11 bases between. The CDR3 has 16 residues. The CDR3 nucleotides read TGTGCCAGCAGTTACCCTCGGACAGTGAACACCGGGGAGCTGTTTTTT. This encodes CASSYPRTVNTGELFF.

In this sample, this clone turned up once. V usage is TRBV10-3 and J usage is TRBJ2-3; D unresolved. The germline V and J ends were trimmed by 0 bases and 3 bases, with 4 bases remaining between them. Germline V gene data show CDR1 as ENHRY and CDR2 as SYGVKD. This CDR3 has 13 residues. CDR3 loop: CAISESGTDTQYF. Written as DNA, the CDR3 is TGTGCCATCAGTGAGTCAGGAACAGATACGCAGTATTTT.

V and J are TRBV5-1 and TRBJ1-2; no clear D. Germline lookup yields CDR1 SGHRS and CDR2 YFSETQ. This CDR3 is 15 amino acids long. The V and J ends lost 0 bases and 8 bases respectively, with 17 bases between them. The CDR3 loop is CASSLGHSLLEGYTF. CDR3 DNA sequence: TGCGCCAGCAGCTTGGGACACTCCCTTTTGGAGGGCTACACCTTC.

Only a few counts were recorded for this clone. V usage is TRBV5-1 and J usage is TRBJ1-1, with no clear D. CDR1 is SGHRS, CDR2 YFSETQ, per germline. Trimming stripped 4 bases from V and 4 bases from J, with 17 bases between. The CDR3 totals 15 residues. The CDR3 sequence: CASSPATLAATEAFF. As DNA, the CDR3 is TGCGCCAGCAGCCCGGCGACCCTAGCGGCCACTGAAGCTTTCTTT.

The chain uses TRBV6-5 and TRBJ2-6; no firm D call. Trimming shortened V by 4 bases and J by 2 bases, and 6 bases separated the two germline ends. Germline V gives CDR1 MNHEY, CDR2 SVGAGI. The CDR3 has 14 amino acids. Written as DNA, the CDR3 is TGTGCCAGCAGTTTAAGTCCTGGGGCCAACGTCCTGACTTTC. Its protein product is CASSLSPGANVLTF.

This chain joins TRBV19 and TRBJ1-3, with D perhaps TRBD1 (5 bases). The CDR3 loop spans 13 amino acids. The germline CDR1 and CDR2 sequences are LNHDA and SQIVND (reference sequence). Trimming cost V 9 bases and J 0 bases, with 9 bases left between them. The CDR3 DNA is TGTGCCAGCCGCAGGGACTCTGGAAACACCATATATTTT. This translates into CASRRDSGNTIYF.

This clone was recorded only once. The rearrangement joins TRBV6-6 to TRBJ1-4; D is perhaps TRBD1 (5 bases). V lost 4 bases, J lost 0 bases, and 12 bases lay in between. CDR3 length: 16 amino acids. Germline CDR1 reads MNHNY; CDR2 reads SVGAGI (reference sequence). The CDR3 sequence is CASSFGGSSTNEKLFF. The CDR3 region has the DNA TGTGCCAGCAGTTTCGGGGGTTCCTCAACTAATGAAAAACTGTTTTTT.

This clone is a singleton in its sample. The gene calls are TRBV6-1 and TRBJ2-7, with D unclear. The CDR3 loop spans 11 amino acids. Germline CDR1 and CDR2: MNHNS and SASEGT. The ends were cut back, 6 bases at V and 3 bases at J, with 6 bases in the middle. For the CDR3, the DNA is TGTGCCAGCAGCGACAACTACGAGCAGTACTTC. Translated: CASSDNYEQYF.

This chain uses TRBV6-5 with TRBJ1-1, with D maybe TRBD1 (6 bases). Germline CDR1 and CDR2: MNHEY and SVGAGI. This CDR3 contains 13 residues. Trimming pared 8 bases from V and 1 base from J, leaving 11 bases between. CDR3 sequence: CASRGGPNTEAFF. The CDR3 DNA follows: TGTGCCAGCCGGGGGGGCCCGAACACTGAAGCTTTCTTT.

CDR3 nucleotide sequence: TGTGCCAGCAGTCGCGGTGGGTCCTCAGATACGCAGTATTTT. As protein: CASSRGGSSDTQYF. The chain has TRBV28 and TRBJ2-3, with D hard to call. The germline V gene encodes CDR1 MDHEN and CDR2 SYDVKM. The V and J ends lost 5 bases and 4 bases respectively, with 13 bases between them. CDR3 size: 14 residues.

The table lists this clone with a few counts. V gene TRBV6-1 combines with J gene TRBJ1-3; D is ambiguous. CDR3 length equals 15 residues. Germline values: CDR1 MNHNS, CDR2 SASEGT. The V and J ends lost 5 bases and 0 bases respectively, with 11 bases between them. DNA of the CDR3: TGTGCCAGCAGTCGGTCCGTCGACTCTGGAAACACCATATATTTT. Residues: CASSRSVDSGNTIYF.

The CDR3 region is CASSDDRDAYEQYF. The CDR3 DNA is TGTGCCAGCAGTGACGACAGGGACGCTTACGAGCAGTACTTC. This chain uses TRBV25-1 with TRBJ2-7; TRBD1 agrees at 7 bases. The CDR3 runs to 14 residues. From germline, CDR1 is MGHDK and CDR2 SYGVNS. Trimming at V came to 3 bases and at J to 4 bases, leaving 6 bases not matched to a gene.

This sequence joins TRBV5-8 and TRBJ1-1, with unresolved D. Per the germline V gene, CDR1 is SGHTS and CDR2 is YDEGEE. The length of the CDR3 is 15 residues. V lost 0 bases to trimming and J lost 0 bases, with 9 bases between them. CDR3 region: CASSLGVGMNTEAFF. DNA for the CDR3: TGTGCCAGCAGCTTGGGTGTGGGAATGAACACTGAAGCTTTCTTT.

The gene calls are TRBV29-1 and TRBJ1-4; D gene unclear. The CDR3 is 14 residues long. The V end was cut by 0 bases, the J end by 7 bases, with 12 bases between. Germline CDR1 SQVTM, CDR2 ANQGSEA. CDR3 protein: CSVEDSNRAEKLFF. In DNA form, the CDR3 reads TGCAGCGTTGAAGATAGCAACCGGGCTGAAAAACTGTTTTTT.

V gene TRBV30 combines with J gene TRBJ2-7, with 9 bases lining up with TRBD2. Germline assignment: CDR1 GTSNPN and CDR2 SVGIG (reference sequence). V was clipped by 3 bases and J by 4 bases; unmatched bases: 7. The CDR3 runs 14 residues. CDR3 sequence: CAWRRELAGYEQYF. In DNA form, the CDR3 reads TGTGCCTGGAGAAGGGAGCTAGCGGGGTACGAGCAGTACTTC.

The chain couples TRBV11-2 to TRBJ2-3, with TRBD1 matching over 7 bases. This CDR3 has 15 amino acids. Germline loops: CDR1 SGHAT, CDR2 FQNNGV. The trim removed 6 bases at V and 4 bases at J, leaving 10 bases unmatched. The CDR3, as DNA: TGTGCCAGCAGGCTACAGGGGAGAAGCGCAGATACGCAGTATTTT. Residues: CASRLQGRSADTQYF.